The 9 T cell receptor beta chains below come from one sample, sequenced in a study of shared clonotypes between healthy human individuals. The naive CD8 population came from CD45RO-negative cells selected for CCR7, without terminally differentiated effector memory CD45RA+ cells. Sequencing used immunoSEQ multiplex PCR; TCRdb keeps in-frame clones, though not all of them. The sample lists roughly 2,000,000 clones; 85% to 95% were seen once. The sample consisted of naive CD8+ T cells sorted from blood. The receptors come from a man in his late teens or twenties in good health.

The V call is TRBV5-4, the J call TRBJ2-3; either TRBD1 or TRBD2 may supply D (5 bases each). V lost 0 bases and J 6 bases, leaving 20 bases between the germline ends. Germline V gene lookup returns CDR1 SGHNT and CDR2 YYREEE (reference sequence). CDR3 length: 17 amino acids. The CDR3 DNA reads as TGTGCCAGCAGCTTGGGTTCTGAGGGGCCTGAGGGGGATACGCAGTATTTT. Its protein is CASSLGSEGPEGDTQYF.

The chain employs TRBV19 and TRBJ1-2; 7 positions match TRBD1. With V trimmed by 6 bases and J by 4 bases, 8 bases remained unmatched. The CDR3 is 14 amino acids. The germline V gene has CDR1 LNHDA and CDR2 SQIVND (reference sequence). The CDR3 loop is CASRLSQGIYGYTF. CDR3 DNA: TGTGCCAGTAGATTATCACAGGGGATCTATGGCTACACCTTC.

This chain joins TRBV19 and TRBJ1-2; possibly TRBD1 for D (5 bases). Trimming shortened V by 3 bases and J by 8 bases, and 13 bases separated the two germline ends. Germline V gives CDR1 LNHDA, CDR2 SQIVND (reference sequence). The CDR3 totals 13 residues. CDR3 amino acids: CASSILGGGGYTF. CDR3 sequence (DNA): TGTGCCAGTAGTATTCTCGGGGGAGGCGGCTACACCTTC.

The V and J genes are TRBV27 and TRBJ1-5; D not resolved. There are 13 residues in the CDR3. Looked up from germline, CDR1 is MNHEY and CDR2 is SMNVEV (reference sequence). Trimming removed 3 bases from V and 3 bases from J, with 6 bases in between. This CDR3 is CASSLMDNQPQHF. CDR3 sequence (DNA): TGTGCCAGCAGTTTGATGGACAATCAGCCCCAGCATTTT.

The V and J genes are TRBV7-9 and TRBJ2-2, with D hard to call. V was trimmed by 6 bases and J by 6 bases, leaving 8 bases between them. This CDR3 has 12 residues. Germline loops: CDR1 SEHNR, CDR2 FQNEAQ (reference sequence). The CDR3 region is CASSYTSGELFF. The DNA for the CDR3 is TGTGCCAGCAGTTATACATCCGGGGAGCTGTTTTTT.

The rearrangement links TRBV5-6 to TRBJ2-1, with 8 bases lining up with TRBD1. The CDR3 loop spans 15 amino acids. Per germline, CDR1 SGHDT and CDR2 YYEEEE. V was clipped by 4 bases and J by 4 bases; unmatched bases: 7. The DNA for the CDR3 is TGTGCCAGCAGCGCGGCGACAGGGGCGTACAATGAGCAGTTCTTC. Encoded protein: CASSAATGAYNEQFF.

This clone appeared a single time. This chain uses TRBV30 with TRBJ1-2; D perhaps matches TRBD1 (6 bases). This CDR3 is built from 16 residues. Per germline, CDR1 GTSNPN and CDR2 SVGIG (reference sequence). V was pared by 2 bases and J by 5 bases, with 21 bases between. The CDR3, as DNA: TGTGCCTGGAGTTTGGCAGGGGAGACCAATTATTATGGCTACACCTTC. The encoded protein is CAWSLAGETNYYGYTF.

The chain carries TRBV6-1 and TRBJ2-7, with D hard to call. V lost 5 bases and J 3 bases, leaving 11 bases between the germline ends. The CDR3 loop spans 13 amino acids. In germline, CDR1 is MNHNS, CDR2 SASEGT. CDR3: CASSLLALYEQYF. For the CDR3, the DNA is TGTGCCAGCAGTCTTTTAGCCCTCTACGAGCAGTACTTC.

CDR3 sequence (DNA): TGCAGCGTCGTTTCTTATGGCTACACCTTC. It is translated as CSVVSYGYTF. The chain has TRBV29-1 and TRBJ1-2; the D is unclear. This CDR3 has 10 amino acids. In germline, CDR1 is SQVTM, CDR2 ANQGSEA. The V end lost 6 bases, the J end lost 5 bases, and 7 bases lay between the germline ends.